This TCR beta chain was sequenced for a study of early T cells in non-severe SARS-CoV-2 infection. Per the germline V gene, CDR1 is SQVTM and CDR2 is ANQGSEA. V shed 3 bases, J shed 5 bases, and the junction held 4 bases outside the gene matches. This CDR3 comprises 14 residues. TCRdb itself ran the 5' RACE reads through MiXCR, one entry per CDR3 protein. Of 100,000 or so distinct CDR3 sequences in the sample, roughly 17% are singletons; the top ten hold roughly 4.7%. The source was whole blood, collected at baseline. The TCR was taken from an adult who was a healthcare worker with PCR-confirmed SARS-CoV-2 infection or an uninfected control (not recorded which). The genes are TRBV29-1 and TRBJ2-3; 11 bases agree with TRBD1. The CDR3 DNA reads as TGCAGCGTTGATGGGACAGGGGGAGGAGATACGCAGTATTTT. Its protein is CSVDGTGGGDTQYF.